Below are 15 T cell receptor beta chains sequenced from a single sample in a study of shared clonotypes between healthy human individuals. Sequencing was performed with immunoSEQ multiplex PCR; in TCRdb, only in-frame clones are kept and a portion is missing. This sample yields around 500,000 clones, of which 60% to 80% are seen a single time; about 11% belongs to the top ten. Sequenced: PBMCs. The receptors come from a woman aged 40 to 50 in good health. Some clones in this sample may be carry-over from other donors' samples.

This chain joins TRBV19 and TRBJ2-4, with TRBD1 as a possible D gene (6 bases). Per the germline V gene, CDR1 is LNHDA and CDR2 is SQIVND (reference sequence). The V end was cut by 6 bases, the J end by 4 bases, with 10 bases between. This CDR3 spans 13 amino acids. CDR3 protein: CASSTGRKNIQYF. The CDR3 DNA sequence: TGTGCCAGTAGCACAGGGCGGAAAAACATTCAGTACTTC.

The V gene is TRBV2, the J gene TRBJ1-1; a possible D gene is TRBD1 (5 bases). Trimming removed 2 bases from V and 6 bases from J, with 13 bases in between. The V gene's germline CDR1 is SNHLY and CDR2 FYNNEI. This CDR3 contains 14 residues. The CDR3 DNA reads as TGTGCCAGCAGTGAATGGGCAGGGCTTGCTGAAGCTTTCTTT. Amino acid sequence: CASSEWAGLAEAFF.

J is TRBJ1-2 and V is TRBV28; weak D call: TRBD1 (5 bases). The germline V and J ends were trimmed by 8 bases and 8 bases, with 24 bases remaining between them. The CDR3 is made up of 15 amino acids. CDR1 and CDR2 from the germline V gene are MDHEN and SYDVKM. The CDR3 DNA sequence: TGTGCCAGCGGAACCCGGACCGGACACCACGGGGGCTACACCTTC. Translated, it gives CASGTRTGHHGGYTF.

The V gene is TRBV9, the J gene TRBJ2-7; D may correspond to TRBD1 or TRBD2 (5 bases each). Trimming removed 2 bases at V and 1 base at J, with 10 bases between. This CDR3 has 14 residues. CDR1 is SGDLS, CDR2 YYNGEE, per germline. The CDR3 loop reads CASSVSGRSYEQYF. DNA for the CDR3: TGTGCCAGCAGCGTCTCGGGACGGTCCTACGAGCAGTACTTC.

J is TRBJ2-3 and V is TRBV28; D perhaps matches TRBD1 (5 bases). Trimming pared 10 bases from V and 4 bases from J, leaving 15 bases between. The CDR3 is made up of 13 amino acids. Per germline, CDR1 MDHEN and CDR2 SYDVKM. In nucleotides, the CDR3 is TGTGCCACCGACGACGGACAACCAGATACGCAGTATTTT. This sequence encodes CATDDGQPDTQYF.

V and J are TRBV7-2 and TRBJ2-7; D call uncertain. The CDR3 consists of 13 residues. Looked up from germline, CDR1 is SGHTA and CDR2 is FQGNSA. V shed 5 bases and J shed 6 bases, with 14 bases lying between them. The DNA of the CDR3 is TGTGCCAGCAGCCCCCACGGATCCGGCGAGCAGTACTTC. It specifies CASSPHGSGEQYF.

The chain has TRBV28 and TRBJ2-4, with D tentatively TRBD1 (5 bases). V was trimmed by 1 base and J by 8 bases, leaving 15 bases between them. The CDR3 totals 15 residues. In germline, CDR1 is MDHEN, CDR2 SYDVKM. The CDR3 coding sequence is TGTGCCAGCAGTTTATTCCTTAGAAGGGGCCACATTCAGTACTTC. Its protein is CASSLFLRRGHIQYF. The full variable domain, completed using reference TRBV28 and TRBJ2-4, is DVKVTQSSRYLVKRTGEKVFLECVQDMDHENMFWYRQDPGLGLRLIYFSYDVKMKEKGDIPEGYSVSREKKERFSLILESASTNQTSMYLCASSLFLRRGHIQYFGAGTRLSVL.

The chain has TRBV4-1 and TRBJ2-7; 7 positions match TRBD2. Per the germline V gene, CDR1 is MGHRA and CDR2 is YSYEKL. V was clipped by 4 bases and J by 3 bases; unmatched bases: 15. There are 17 residues in the CDR3. CDR3 sequence (DNA): TGCGCCAGCAGCCTGGGCTTCGAAGGGAGGGTAATCTACGAGCAGTACTTC. Translating it yields CASSLGFEGRVIYEQYF.

The chain couples TRBV7-9 to TRBJ2-3; D is unresolved. The CDR3 runs to 13 residues. Germline loops: CDR1 SEHNR, CDR2 FQNEAQ (reference sequence). Trimming took 4 bases from V and 3 from J, leaving 8 bases between them. This CDR3 reads CASSWGITDTQYF. The DNA for the CDR3 is TGTGCCAGCAGCTGGGGAATAACAGATACGCAGTATTTT.

The rearrangement uses TRBV7-3 and TRBJ2-7; perhaps D is TRBD1 or TRBD2 (5 bases each). CDR3 size: 15 residues. V gave up 0 bases and J gave up 2 bases, with 11 bases separating them. Germline CDR1 is SGHTA and CDR2 is FQGTGA. This chain's CDR3 is CASSLTGVGAYEQYF. Here the CDR3 DNA reads TGTGCCAGCAGCTTAACCGGGGTAGGGGCCTACGAGCAGTACTTC.

The chain uses TRBV19 and TRBJ2-5; 8 nucleotides line up with TRBD1. The CDR3 loop spans 13 amino acids. Trimming removed 4 bases from V and 3 bases from J; junction bases left unmatched: 1. Germline V gene lookup returns CDR1 LNHDA and CDR2 SQIVND (reference sequence). CDR3 residues: CASSTDREETQYF. For the CDR3, the DNA is TGTGCCAGTAGTACGGACAGGGAAGAGACCCAGTACTTC.

The chain couples TRBV12-5 to TRBJ2-1, with 11 bases lining up with TRBD2. The CDR3 loop spans 16 amino acids. From germline, CDR1 is LGHNT and CDR2 FRNRAP. V lost 1 base to trimming and J lost 6 bases; unmatched junction nucleotides: 5. The CDR3 DNA reads as TGTGCTAGTGGTTTGGGAGGGACTAGCGGCTTCAATGAGCAGTTCTTC. Protein: CASGLGGTSGFNEQFF.

This rearrangement joins TRBV9 to TRBJ2-2, with 7 bases aligning to TRBD1. After removal of 0 bases from V and 4 bases from J, the junction contained 3 bases not matched to a gene. Germline values: CDR1 SGDLS, CDR2 YYNGEE. This CDR3 has 15 residues. The CDR3 here is CASSVEQGFTGELFF. As DNA, the CDR3 is TGTGCCAGCAGCGTAGAACAGGGGTTCACCGGGGAGCTGTTTTTT.

This chain links TRBV10-2 with TRBJ2-1; TRBD2 aligns across 11 bases. Trimming at V came to 7 bases and at J to 5 bases, leaving 7 bases not matched to a gene. There are 15 residues in the CDR3. Germline loops: CDR1 WSHSY, CDR2 SAAADI. CDR3: CASNQGTSGHNEQFF. The CDR3 nucleotides read TGCGCCAGCAATCAAGGGACTAGCGGTCACAATGAGCAGTTCTTC.

This sequence joins TRBV28 and TRBJ2-1; D could derive from TRBD1 or TRBD2 (5 bases each). Germline V gives CDR1 MDHEN, CDR2 SYDVKM. Trimming took off 2 bases at V and 9 bases at J, with 8 bases between the two ends. The CDR3 runs to 12 residues. CDR3 sequence: CASSLRDVEQFF. In DNA, the CDR3 is TGTGCCAGCAGTTTAAGGGACGTTGAGCAGTTCTTC.